This T cell receptor beta chain was retrieved from a study of blood T cells in healthy people across ages (dated by TCRdb to between 2014 and 2017). A note on the overall study: In model experiments, template switching captured about one uniquely barcoded TCR beta cDNA molecule for every two T cells. To avoid experimental bias, donors of different ages were spread randomly across the sequencing lanes. The study analyzed two additional independent replicas of 1 million unique cDNA reads from the same blood draw for two donors, one aged 18 to 30 and one aged 80 or older. To track age-related changes in TCR beta repertoire diversity, the study relied on deep sequencing normalized with unique cDNA molecular identifiers. Donors were grouped into four age groups: young (average about 15 years), middle-aged (about 38), aged (around 56) and long-lived (roughly 80).

Preparation of the library involved 5' RACE. The second PCR ran for about 6 to 11 cycles and used a J-beta primer mix along with a sample-barcoded 5' primer. Each TCR beta cDNA molecule received a unique molecular identifier from a template-switch 5' adaptor carrying 12 random nucleotides. At least 3 million CDR3-containing paired-end reads were obtained from each sample. First-strand cDNA was synthesized from all RNA with the Mint cDNA synthesis kit, primed by a TRBC-specific oligonucleotide. All cDNA was treated with uracil-DNA glycosylase and then went through a first 18-cycle PCR with the universal primers M1SS and BC2_uni_R. As for the original processing: Each sample was normalized by randomly selecting 1 million high-quality reads, each carrying a distinct molecular identifier. Reads with shared molecular identifiers were discarded instead of being binned into consensus sequences. MiTCR, with a Q25 quality threshold and the strictest error-elimination algorithm, was used for CDR3 identification, clonotype clustering and error correction. Lower-bound total TCR beta diversity was estimated with a nonparametric unseen species model using Euler transformation. TCRdb reanalyzed the raw reads on its own, using fastp at Q25 for trimming and MiXCR for clone calling, and kept in-frame beta chains. Rows with a matching CDR3 protein are joined into one entry that keeps the most common DNA and genes. TCRdb's processing, not the study's, gives the V and J calls here. Within this sample are 1.8 million or so distinct CDR3 sequences, with about two fifths of them counted one time only. Of the sample, more than 20% is held by the ten largest clones.

The CDR3 covers 14 residues, taking in both the cysteine and the phenylalanine. Of the read, only the CDR3 DNA is kept; its 42 bases are in frame from base 1. Relative to germline, V is missing 4 bases and J is missing 0 bases, with 5 bases of the junction outside any gene match. The germline V gene (reference sequence) specifies DFQATT as CDR1 and SNEGSKA as CDR2. The donors were roughly 40 Caucasian individuals from Russia, aged roughly 6 to 90 years, who were systemically healthy. Each donor gave 8 to 10 milliliters of peripheral blood, collected into EDTA-treated Vacutainer tubes. PBMCs were isolated by Ficoll-Paque density-gradient centrifugation, with at least 7 million obtained per sample. Total RNA, at least 6 micrograms per sample, was extracted from PBMCs with Trizol reagent. Naive CD45RAhigh/CD27high T cell percentages were measured by flow cytometry on a PBMC aliquot from every donor.

Regarding this clonotype: Its antigen has not been determined. Nothing much larger sits one base from this clone, and base qualities are not available.

Study-level results and caveats: Total diversity estimates from one million sequenced T cells were considered lower bounds and underestimates. The CMV infection status of donors was not known, potentially confounding age-related changes in expanded clonotypes. Compared with the aged group, the long-lived group had more naive CD4+ T cells, fewer expanded clones and increased TCR diversity, a pattern suggesting age selection. The percentage of naive T cells measured by flow cytometry correlated strongly with observed TCR beta diversity. Since profiling was done on bulk unsorted PBMCs, naive and antigen-experienced compartments could not be conclusively compared. As age increased, observed TCR beta diversity per million T cells dropped in a roughly linear way, and a significant reduction was already evident by age approximately 40.

Sequenced material: blood. The sequence was obtained from a human donor in good health. This receptor chain uses TRBV20-1 and TRBJ2-7, with 8 junctional bases fitting TRBD2. The DNA sequence reads TGCAGTGCTATAATAGCGGGGAGCTCCTACGAGCAGTACTTC. This translates into CSAIIAGSSYEQYF.